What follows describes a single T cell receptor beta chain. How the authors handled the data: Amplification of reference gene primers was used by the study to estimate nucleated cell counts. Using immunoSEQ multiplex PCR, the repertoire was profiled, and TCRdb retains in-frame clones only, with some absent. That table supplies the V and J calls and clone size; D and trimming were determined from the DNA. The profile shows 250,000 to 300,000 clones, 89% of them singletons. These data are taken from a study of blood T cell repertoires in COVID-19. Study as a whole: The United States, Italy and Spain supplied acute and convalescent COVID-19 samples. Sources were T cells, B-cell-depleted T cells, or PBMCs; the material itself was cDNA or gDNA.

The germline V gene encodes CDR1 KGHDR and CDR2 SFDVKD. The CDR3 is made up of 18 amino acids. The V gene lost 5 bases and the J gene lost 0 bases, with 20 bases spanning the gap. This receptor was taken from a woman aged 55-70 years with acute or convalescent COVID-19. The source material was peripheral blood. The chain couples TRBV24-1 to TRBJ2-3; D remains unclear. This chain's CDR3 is CATSVNSKTITSTDTQYF. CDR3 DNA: TGTGCCACCAGTGTTAACAGCAAGACGATTACTAGCACAGATACGCAGTATTTT.